This note documents a single T cell receptor (beta chain) sequence. Authors' analysis steps: Counts of nucleated cells, estimated from reference gene primer amplification, were obtained. Only in-frame clones appear in the TCRdb table, and some are missing; sequencing was by immunoSEQ multiplex PCR. The D gene and trimming were derived from the DNA, and the V and J assignments and clone size from that table. The data show about 77,000 clones, 75% to 85% seen once. This sample is part of a study of blood T cell repertoires in COVID-19. Study-level background: Some COVID-19 samples were acute and others convalescent; all came from the United States, Italy and Spain. PBMCs, B-cell-depleted T cells, or T cells were the source of the cDNA or gDNA that made up the material.

Trimming took off 7 bases at V and 0 bases at J, with 18 bases between the two ends. Germline V gene data show CDR1 as SNHLY and CDR2 as FYNNEI. The CDR3 totals 17 residues. The receptor's source is an older woman with acute or convalescent COVID-19. The chain combines TRBV2 with TRBJ1-4; tentative D call: TRBD1 (6 bases). The sequenced sample was peripheral blood. CDR3 amino acids: CASIFGTPVATNEKLFF. CDR3 nucleotide sequence: TGTGCCAGCATTTTCGGGACACCCGTTGCAACTAATGAAAAACTGTTTTTT.